This entry lists 22 T cell receptor beta chains sequenced from one sample in a study of blood T cell repertoires in COVID-19 (dated by TCRdb to the early 2020s). The method was the immunoSEQ multiplex PCR assay. This immuneACCESS table, as held by TCRdb, lists in-frame sequences with V and J called but not all clones. Of the missing ones, under half trace to an unresolved V gene in checked studies; the others have no known cause. This sample is represented by around 37,000 clones; about 85% of them were singletons. The ten biggest clones cover 20% to 25% of the sample. The sample was peripheral blood. The receptors come from a man between 60 and 75 years old with acute or convalescent COVID-19.

The rearrangement links TRBV11-1 to TRBJ2-7; D is perhaps TRBD1 (6 bases). Trimming pared 1 base from V and 7 bases from J, leaving 11 bases between. Germline V lookup: CDR1 SGHAT, CDR2 FQDESV (reference sequence). CDR3 length: 13 amino acids. CDR3 amino acids: CASSLEGDREQYF. The CDR3 DNA is TGTGCCAGCAGCTTAGAGGGAGACAGGGAGCAGTACTTC.

The chain employs TRBV18 and TRBJ1-4; D is uncertain. The CDR3 spans 14 residues. Germline V gene lookup returns CDR1 KGHSH and CDR2 LQKENI. The ends were cut back, 3 bases at V and 7 bases at J, with 12 bases in the middle. CDR3 nucleotides: TGTGCCAGCTCACCGAGTGTCTCGGGTGAAAAACTGTTTTTT. Translating it yields CASSPSVSGEKLFF.

The chain combines TRBV30 with TRBJ2-3; D is unresolved. With 3 bases removed from V and 3 bases from J, the gap between germline ends came to 7 bases. This CDR3 has 12 residues. Per the germline V gene, CDR1 is GTSNPN and CDR2 is SVGIG (reference sequence). The chain's CDR3 is CAWSPRTDTQYF. DNA of the CDR3: TGTGCCTGGAGCCCGCGGACAGATACGCAGTATTTT.

The chain links TRBV7-9 to TRBJ1-4, with unresolved D. CDR3 length: 14 amino acids. Germline CDR1 and CDR2: SEHNR and FQNEAQ (reference sequence). Between the trimmed V and J ends, which lost 5 bases and 0 bases, there was a span of 7 bases. The CDR3 spells CASSPFATNEKLFF. The CDR3 nucleotides are TGTGCCAGCAGCCCATTTGCAACTAATGAAAAACTGTTTTTT. Full variable domain (missing parts from reference TRBV7-9 and TRBJ1-4): DTGVSQNPRHKITKRGQNVTFRCDPISEHNRLYWYRQTLGQGPEFLTYFQNEAQLEKSRLLSDRFSAERPKGSFSTLEIQRTEQGDSAMYLCASSPFATNEKLFFGSGTQLSVL.

The chain is built from TRBV28 and TRBJ2-7; D perhaps matches TRBD1 (6 bases). Trimming cost V 5 bases and J 3 bases, with 17 bases left between them. The CDR3 length is 15 residues. In germline, CDR1 is MDHEN, CDR2 SYDVKM. In DNA form, the CDR3 reads TGTGCCAGCAGTCCTCCCGGGACACTAGACTACGAGCAGTACTTC. This codes for CASSPPGTLDYEQYF.

The table lists this clone with a few counts. As DNA, the CDR3 is TGTGCCAGCAGTTTGGGAGGGGGATACTATGGCTACACCTTC. Protein product: CASSLGGGYYGYTF. The V and J genes are TRBV27 and TRBJ1-2; D possibly corresponds to TRBD1 (6 bases). The CDR3 length is 14 residues. Between the trimmed V and J ends, which lost 3 bases and 3 bases, there was a span of 11 bases. The germline V gene encodes CDR1 MNHEY and CDR2 SMNVEV (reference sequence).

J is TRBJ1-1 and V is TRBV7-9, with TRBD1 matching over 10 bases. Trimming cost V 5 bases and J 6 bases; bases outside gene matches: 3. This CDR3 has 13 amino acids. Germline-derived CDR1 and CDR2 are SEHNR and FQNEAQ (reference sequence). In DNA, the CDR3 is TGTGCCAGCAGCCACGGACAGGGGGCTGAAGCTTTCTTT. It translates to CASSHGQGAEAFF.

This chain connects TRBV6-2 or TRBV6-3 to TRBJ2-1; D possibly corresponds to TRBD2 (7 bases). The CDR3 is 18 residues long. The germline gives CDR1 MNHEY, CDR2 SVGEGT. V was shortened by 0 bases and J by 1 base, with 16 bases between the two germline ends. The CDR3 loop is CASSYSMGGGGSYNEQFF. The CDR3 region has the DNA TGTGCCAGCAGTTACTCGATGGGGGGAGGGGGTTCCTACAATGAGCAGTTCTTC.

CDR3 residues: CASSTRTFGNTIYF. CDR3 sequence (DNA): TGTGCCAGTAGTACCAGGACATTTGGAAACACCATATATTTT. The chain recombines TRBV19 with TRBJ1-3, with D maybe TRBD1 (5 bases). There are 14 residues in the CDR3. Trimming removed 4 bases from V and 3 bases from J, with 10 bases in between. The germline gives CDR1 LNHDA, CDR2 SQIVND (reference sequence).

The chain employs TRBV27 and TRBJ2-2; no definite D call. Germline lookup yields CDR1 MNHEY and CDR2 SMNVEV (reference sequence). The CDR3 has 16 residues. Trimming took 7 bases from V and 1 from J, leaving 16 bases between them. The CDR3 loop reads CASTNYESRNTGELFF. The CDR3 DNA reads TGTGCCAGCACTAATTATGAGAGTCGGAACACCGGGGAGCTGTTTTTT.

The rearrangement links TRBV25-1 to TRBJ1-5; 7 positions match TRBD1. Trimming took 6 bases from V and 3 from J; bases not matched to a gene: 5. The CDR3 length is 14 residues. Germline-derived CDR1 and CDR2 are MGHDK and SYGVNS. CDR3 nucleotide sequence: TGTGCCAGCAGGCAAACAGGGGACAATCAGCCCCAGCATTTT. Its protein product is CASRQTGDNQPQHF.

The chain has TRBV5-1 and TRBJ2-2; possibly TRBD1 for D (6 bases). The CDR3 totals 16 residues. Germline assignment: CDR1 SGHRS and CDR2 YFSETQ. Trimming stripped 4 bases from V and 5 bases from J, with 18 bases between. The CDR3 is CASSTLQGQGTGELFF. For the CDR3, the DNA is TGCGCCAGCAGCACATTACAGGGTCAAGGGACCGGGGAGCTGTTTTTT.

The J gene is TRBJ1-2, the V gene TRBV24-1; 12 bases agree with TRBD1. The germline V gene has CDR1 KGHDR and CDR2 SFDVKD. The CDR3 length is 16 residues. Trimming at V came to 3 bases and at J to 5 bases, leaving 6 bases not matched to a gene. CDR3 amino acids: CATSDPGTGGAYGYTF. The CDR3 DNA is TGTGCCACCAGTGATCCCGGGACAGGGGGCGCGTATGGCTACACCTTC.

V is TRBV28 and J is TRBJ2-6; TRBD1 matches at 7 bases. J gave up 4 bases and V 5 bases, and 5 bases lay outside the gene matches. The CDR3 covers 15 residues. CDR1 and CDR2 (germline): MDHEN, SYDVKM. CDR3 DNA sequence: TGTGCCAGCAGTCCAACAGGGGCCGGGGCCAACGTCCTGACTTTC. Residues: CASSPTGAGANVLTF.

This clone was seen just once. V and J are TRBV6-5 and TRBJ1-1, with TRBD1 matching over 9 bases. Germline V lookup: CDR1 MNHEY, CDR2 SVGAGI. The CDR3 is 14 residues long. Trimming removed 6 bases from V and 7 bases from J; junction bases left unmatched: 9. The CDR3: CASSQRQGGSEAFF. The CDR3 nucleotides are TGTGCCAGCAGCCAGCGACAGGGGGGAAGTGAAGCTTTCTTT.

The chain has TRBV12-3 or TRBV12-4 and TRBJ1-2; D gene ambiguous. V dropped 6 bases and J dropped 9 bases, with 17 bases sitting between them. This CDR3 region has 13 residues. The CDR3 bases are TGTGCCAGCAGACTTTTGCGGGTGGGAAGCTACACCTTC. Its translation: CASRLLRVGSYTF.

The chain employs TRBV27 and TRBJ2-3; 9 nucleotides align to TRBD2. V lost 2 bases, J lost 0 bases, and 3 bases stayed unmatched. CDR1 is MNHEY, CDR2 SMNVEV, per germline (reference sequence). This CDR3 contains 16 residues. The CDR3 DNA is TGTGCCAGCAGTTTAAGTAGCGGGAGAAGCACAGATACGCAGTATTTT. Translated: CASSLSSGRSTDTQYF.

V gene TRBV19 combines with J gene TRBJ1-1; the D gene is possibly TRBD1 (6 bases). The germline CDR1 and CDR2 sequences are LNHDA and SQIVND (reference sequence). Trimming stripped 4 bases from V and 0 bases from J, with 9 bases between. There are 14 residues in the CDR3. The CDR3 DNA follows: TGTGCCAGTAGTACTACAGGGCTGAACACTGAAGCTTTCTTT. Translated, it gives CASSTTGLNTEAFF.

This chain connects TRBV10-3 to TRBJ1-6, with TRBD1 matching 10 bases. Looked up from germline, CDR1 is ENHRY and CDR2 is SYGVKD. V dropped 5 bases and J dropped 10; count of bases not matched to a gene: 14. The CDR3 extends over 17 amino acids. In DNA, the CDR3 is TGTGCCATCAGTAGCATTTTTCGGGACAGGGGTGCGTCACCCCTCCACTTT. Translated: CAISSIFRDRGASPLHF.

The V call is TRBV4-1, the J call TRBJ1-4; a weak D match, TRBD1 (6 bases). The germline V and J ends were trimmed by 5 bases and 7 bases, with 14 bases remaining between them. Germline V gene lookup returns CDR1 MGHRA and CDR2 YSYEKL. CDR3 length: 14 amino acids. CDR3 nucleotide sequence: TGCGCCAGCAGCTTTGAAGGGGGAATTGAAAAACTGTTTTTT. It specifies CASSFEGGIEKLFF.

This sequence joins TRBV12-3 or TRBV12-4 and TRBJ1-5, with D unresolved. Trimming left V 3 bases short and J 5 bases short, with 8 bases between. The CDR3 consists of 13 residues. The CDR3, as DNA: TGTGCCAGCAGTTTGAGACTCGATCAGCCCCAGCATTTT. Its translation: CASSLRLDQPQHF.

Comments on this clone: The same CDR3 is also encoded by other DNA sequences in this sample. The genes are TRBV19 and TRBJ2-7; 8 bases map to TRBD2. The germline V gene encodes CDR1 LNHDA and CDR2 SQIVND (reference sequence). The CDR3 is made up of 14 amino acids. V shed 5 bases, J shed 2 bases, and the junction held 5 bases outside the gene matches. The CDR3 protein is CASSPQRGTYEQYF. CDR3 coding DNA: TGTGCCAGTAGTCCCCAGCGGGGGACCTACGAGCAGTACTTC.